The clone carrying this T cell receptor beta chain occurred many times. What it recognizes is unknown. The data were obtained in a study of T cells after yellow fever vaccination. Study-level findings and limits: Post-booster reappearance was seen for most primary-vaccination clones (around 96% CD4, 85% to 90% CD8). Abundant bulk-population clonotypes could contaminate the FACS-sorted repertoires. The secondary T-cell response peaked on day 5, not day 15, but was weaker.

TCRdb passed the 5' RACE reads through MiXCR, listing each CDR3 protein once. The data contain some 110,000 distinct CDR3 sequences, roughly 7.9% of them seen just once; the ten biggest clones take up roughly 2.8%. The CDR3 is made up of 14 amino acids. The germline V and J ends were trimmed by 7 bases and 0 bases, with 13 bases remaining between them. Germline V lookup: CDR1 SNHLY, CDR2 FYNNEI. The genes are TRBV2 and TRBJ2-7; the D is unclear. Sequencing was performed on CD4+ T cells sorted from PBMCs, taken more than 35 days after the first yellow fever vaccination. The source of this sequence is a man in his late teens or twenties who received the YFV17D yellow fever vaccine. The CDR3 DNA reads TGTGCCAGCACGGGCAGAAGAAGCTCCTACGAGCAGTACTTC. Translation: CASTGRRSSYEQYF.